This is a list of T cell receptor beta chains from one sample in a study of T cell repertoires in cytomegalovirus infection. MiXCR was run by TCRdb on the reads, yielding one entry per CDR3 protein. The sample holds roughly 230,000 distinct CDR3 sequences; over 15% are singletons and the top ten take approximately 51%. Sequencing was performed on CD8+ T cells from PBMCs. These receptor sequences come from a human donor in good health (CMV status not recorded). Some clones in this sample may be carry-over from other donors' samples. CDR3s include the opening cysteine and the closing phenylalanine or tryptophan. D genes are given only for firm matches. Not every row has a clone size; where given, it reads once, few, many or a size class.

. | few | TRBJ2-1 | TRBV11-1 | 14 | TGTGCCAGCAGCGTAAGCTCTGTGTTAGATGAGCAGTTCTTC | CASSVSSVLDEQFF
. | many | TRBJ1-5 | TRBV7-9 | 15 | TGTGCCAGCAGCTTAGGTGGGGTTAGGGATCAGCCCCAGCATTTT | CASSLGGVRDQPQHF
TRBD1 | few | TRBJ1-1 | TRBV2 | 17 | TGTGCCAGCAGTCCCGCGACCCATCAGGGGGTGGACACTGAAGCTTTCTTT | CASSPATHQGVDTEAFF
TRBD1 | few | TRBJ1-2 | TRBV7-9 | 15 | TGTGCCAGCAGCCAGGGACAGGGGGTGCCCTATGGCTACACCTTC | CASSQGQGVPYGYTF
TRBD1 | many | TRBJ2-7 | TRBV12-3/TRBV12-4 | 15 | TGTGCCAGCAGTTTAAAGGGACAGGGTCAGAGAGAGCAGTACTTC | CASSLKGQGQREQYF
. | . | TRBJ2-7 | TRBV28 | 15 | TGTGCCAGCAGTTTACGCAGCTCGGGCTCCTACGAGCAGTACTTC | CASSLRSSGSYEQYF
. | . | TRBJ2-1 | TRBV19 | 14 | TGTGCCAGTAGTACAGGGTTGTACTACAATGAGCAGTTCTTC | CASSTGLYYNEQFF
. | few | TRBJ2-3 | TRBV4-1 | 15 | TGCGCCAGCAGCCAAGAGTTAGGGCCCCAAGATACGCAGTATTTT | CASSQELGPQDTQYF
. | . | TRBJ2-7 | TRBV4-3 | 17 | TGCGCCAGCAGCCAAGATTGGGGGAGATTTGGCTCCTACGAGCAGTACTTC | CASSQDWGRFGSYEQYF
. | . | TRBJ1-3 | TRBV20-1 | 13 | TGCAGTGCTAGAGACAGGGTATTCGTCTCCATATATTTT | CSARDRVFVSIYF
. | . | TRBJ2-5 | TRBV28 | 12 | TGTGCCAGCAGCAGGCAGCTAGAGACCCAGTACTTC | CASSRQLETQYF
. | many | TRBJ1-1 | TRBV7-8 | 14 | TGTGCCAGCAGCCTATATACAGTGAACACTGAAGCTTTCTTT | CASSLYTVNTEAFF
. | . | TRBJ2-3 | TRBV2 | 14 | TGTGCCAGCACAAGACCTTACTCCATAGATACGCAGTATTTT | CASTRPYSIDTQYF